Listed here is a single T cell receptor beta chain. Its target is unknown. The data stem from a study of response to subunit inactivated influenza vaccine. Via MiXCR, TCRdb re-called the RT-PCR reads, giving one row per CDR3 protein. The sample lists over 400,000 distinct CDR3 sequences, 10% to 15% occurring once. Study-level results: Each seasonal influenza vaccination, the authors suggested, recruits few new T cells.

Material: PBMCs from blood, obtained around seven weeks after vaccination. The sequence derives from a man aged 50-60 years who received an inactivated influenza vaccine.

CDR3 DNA sequence: TGTGCCAGCTCGAGCACCGGGACAGGATATGGCTACACCTTC. It specifies CASSSTGTGYGYTF. The V and J genes are TRBV7-6 and TRBJ1-2, with TRBD1 matching over 8 bases. Germline V CDR1 and CDR2: SGHVS, FNYEAQ. Losses at the gene ends were 8 bases for V and 5 bases for J; bases not matched to a gene: 10. The CDR3 runs to 14 residues.